Below, one T cell receptor (beta chain) is given with its context. The antigen remains undetermined. The data originate from a study of OX40 agonist ivuxolimab in advanced cancers. Across the whole study: Eligibility admitted prior anti-PD-1, anti-PD-L1 or anti-CTLA-4 therapy; 40% had some.

Produced via immunoSEQ multiplex PCR; TCRdb's table is partial and in-frame only. Of 75,000 to 90,000 clones detected, 80% to 90% appear once; the ten largest clones hold more than 8%. Study conclusions and caveats: Clonal expansion by week 6 occurred in CD4+ and CD8+ blood T cells (at 0.1 to 3.0 mg/kg).

Unmatched junction bases numbered 5, after V lost 4 bases and J lost 5 bases. There are 13 residues in the CDR3. CDR1 is SGHRS and CDR2 is YFSETQ in the germline V gene. The sample here was CD4+ or CD8+ T cells sorted from blood, taken in a trial of the OX40 agonist ivuxolimab. J is TRBJ1-1 and V is TRBV5-1; 7 bases are shared with TRBD1. The source of this sequence is an adult with an advanced solid tumor such as melanoma, head and neck, liver or kidney cancer. The CDR3, as DNA: TGCGCCAGCAGCGTTCAGGGGGGGACTGAAGCTTTCTTT. This sequence encodes CASSVQGGTEAFF.